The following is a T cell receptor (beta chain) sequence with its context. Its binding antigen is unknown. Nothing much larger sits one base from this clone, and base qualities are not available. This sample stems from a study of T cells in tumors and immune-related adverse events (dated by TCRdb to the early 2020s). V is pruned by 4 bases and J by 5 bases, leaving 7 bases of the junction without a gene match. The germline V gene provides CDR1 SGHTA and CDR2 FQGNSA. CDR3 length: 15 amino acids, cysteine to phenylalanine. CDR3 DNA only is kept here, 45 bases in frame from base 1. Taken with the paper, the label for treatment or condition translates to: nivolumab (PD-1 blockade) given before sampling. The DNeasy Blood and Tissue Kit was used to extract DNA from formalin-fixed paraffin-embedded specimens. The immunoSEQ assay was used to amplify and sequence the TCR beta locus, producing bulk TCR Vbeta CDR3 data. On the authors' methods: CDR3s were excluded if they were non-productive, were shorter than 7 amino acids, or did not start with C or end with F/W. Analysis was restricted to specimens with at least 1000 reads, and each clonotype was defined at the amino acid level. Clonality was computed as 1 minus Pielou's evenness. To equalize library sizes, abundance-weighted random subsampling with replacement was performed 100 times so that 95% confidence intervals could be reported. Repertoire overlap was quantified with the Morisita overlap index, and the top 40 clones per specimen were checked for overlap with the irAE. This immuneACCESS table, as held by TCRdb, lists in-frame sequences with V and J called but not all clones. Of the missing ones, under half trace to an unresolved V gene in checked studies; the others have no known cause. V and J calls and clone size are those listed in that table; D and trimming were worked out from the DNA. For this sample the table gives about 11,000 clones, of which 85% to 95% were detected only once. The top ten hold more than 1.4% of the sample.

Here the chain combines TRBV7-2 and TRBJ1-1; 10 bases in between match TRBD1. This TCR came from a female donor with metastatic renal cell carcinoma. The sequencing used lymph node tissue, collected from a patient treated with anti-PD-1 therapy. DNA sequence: TGTGCCAGCAGCTCCTTGACAGGGGGCGGAACTGAAGCTTTCTTT. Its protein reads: CASSSLTGGGTEAFF.